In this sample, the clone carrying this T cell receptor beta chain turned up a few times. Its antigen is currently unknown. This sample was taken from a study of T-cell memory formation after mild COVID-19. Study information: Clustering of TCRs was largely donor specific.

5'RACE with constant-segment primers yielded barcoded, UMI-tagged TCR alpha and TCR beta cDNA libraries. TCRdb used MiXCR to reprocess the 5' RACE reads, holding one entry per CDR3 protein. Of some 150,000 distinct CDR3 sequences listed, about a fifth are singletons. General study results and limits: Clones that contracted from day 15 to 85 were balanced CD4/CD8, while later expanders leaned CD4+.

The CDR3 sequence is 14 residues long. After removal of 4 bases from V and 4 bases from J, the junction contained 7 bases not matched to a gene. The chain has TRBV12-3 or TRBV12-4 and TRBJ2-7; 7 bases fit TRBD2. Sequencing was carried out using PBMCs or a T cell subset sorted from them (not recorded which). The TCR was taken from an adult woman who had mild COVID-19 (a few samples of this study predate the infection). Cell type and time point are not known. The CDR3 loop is CASSYASGPYEQYF. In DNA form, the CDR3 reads TGTGCCAGCAGTTATGCTAGCGGTCCTTACGAGCAGTACTTC.